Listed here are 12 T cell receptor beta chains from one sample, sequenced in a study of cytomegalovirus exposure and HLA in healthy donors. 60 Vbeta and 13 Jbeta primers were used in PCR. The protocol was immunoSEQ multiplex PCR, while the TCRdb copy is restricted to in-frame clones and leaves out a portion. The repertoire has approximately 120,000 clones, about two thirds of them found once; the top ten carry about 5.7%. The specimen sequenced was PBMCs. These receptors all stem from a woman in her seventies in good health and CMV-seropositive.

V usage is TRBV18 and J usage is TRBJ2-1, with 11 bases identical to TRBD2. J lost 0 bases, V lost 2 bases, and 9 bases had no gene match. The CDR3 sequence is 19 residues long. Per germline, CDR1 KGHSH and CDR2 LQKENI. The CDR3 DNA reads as TGTGCCAGCTCACCAATGGACCTAGCGGGGGGTATCTCCTACAATGAGCAGTTCTTC. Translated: CASSPMDLAGGISYNEQFF. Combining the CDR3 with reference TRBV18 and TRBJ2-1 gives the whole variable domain NAGVMQNPRHLVRRRGQEARLRCSPMKGHSHVYWYRQLPEEGLKFMVYLQKENIIDESGMPKERFSAEFPKEGPSILRIQQVVRGDSAAYFCASSPMDLAGGISYNEQFFGPGTRLTVL.

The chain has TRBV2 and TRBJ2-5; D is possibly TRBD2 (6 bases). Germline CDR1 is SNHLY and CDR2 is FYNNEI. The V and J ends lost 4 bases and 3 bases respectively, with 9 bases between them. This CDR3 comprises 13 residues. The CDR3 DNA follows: TGTGCCAGCAGTGGGGGACTTAAAGAGACCCAGTACTTC. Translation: CASSGGLKETQYF.

This CDR3 reads CAWRPGLLVGYTF. The CDR3 DNA reads as TGTGCCTGGAGACCCGGTCTTCTAGTTGGCTACACCTTC. V usage is TRBV30 and J usage is TRBJ1-2, with D uncertain. The V end lost 3 bases, the J end lost 7 bases, and 15 bases lay between the germline ends. The CDR3 is 13 residues long. Germline loops: CDR1 GTSNPN, CDR2 SVGIG (reference sequence).

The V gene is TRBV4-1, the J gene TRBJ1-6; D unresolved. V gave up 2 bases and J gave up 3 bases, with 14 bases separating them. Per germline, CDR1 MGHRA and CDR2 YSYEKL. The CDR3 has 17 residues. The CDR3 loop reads CASSQISSRYYNSPLHF. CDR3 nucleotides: TGCGCCAGCAGCCAAATCTCCAGCAGGTACTATAATTCACCCCTCCACTTT.

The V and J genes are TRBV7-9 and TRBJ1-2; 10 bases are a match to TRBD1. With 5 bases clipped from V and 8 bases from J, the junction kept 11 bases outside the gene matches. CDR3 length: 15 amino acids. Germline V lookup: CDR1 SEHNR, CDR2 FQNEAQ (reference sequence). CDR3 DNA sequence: TGTGCCAGCAGCCAACCCGGGACAGGGGTCGGCGGCTACACCTTC. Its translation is CASSQPGTGVGGYTF.

CDR3 residues: CASRNGQASYNSPLHF. The CDR3 DNA is TGTGCCAGTAGAAATGGACAGGCTTCCTATAATTCACCCCTCCACTTT. This chain joins TRBV19 and TRBJ1-6; 7 positions match TRBD1. With 6 bases clipped from V and 1 base from J, the junction kept 6 bases outside the gene matches. The germline CDR1 and CDR2 sequences are LNHDA and SQIVND (reference sequence). The CDR3 spans 16 residues. The complete variable domain, with remaining parts taken from reference TRBV19 and TRBJ1-6, reads DGGITQSPKYLFRKEGQNVTLSCEQNLNHDAMYWYRQDPGQGLRLIYYSQIVNDFQKGDIAEGYSVSREKKESFPLTVTSAQKNPTAFYLCASRNGQASYNSPLHFGNGTRLTVT.

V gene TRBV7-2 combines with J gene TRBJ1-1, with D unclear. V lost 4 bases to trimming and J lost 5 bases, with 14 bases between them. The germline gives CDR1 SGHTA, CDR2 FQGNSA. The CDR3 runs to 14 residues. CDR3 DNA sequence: TGTGCCAGCAGCTCCCTCGTGGCTTTTACTGAAGCTTTCTTT. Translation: CASSSLVAFTEAFF.

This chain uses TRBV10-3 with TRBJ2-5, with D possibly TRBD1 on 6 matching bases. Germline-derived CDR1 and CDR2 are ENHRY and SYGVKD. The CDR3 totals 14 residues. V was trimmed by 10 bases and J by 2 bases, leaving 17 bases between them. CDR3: CATLRDILQETQYF. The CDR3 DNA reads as TGTGCCACCCTAAGGGACATCCTACAAGAGACCCAGTACTTC.

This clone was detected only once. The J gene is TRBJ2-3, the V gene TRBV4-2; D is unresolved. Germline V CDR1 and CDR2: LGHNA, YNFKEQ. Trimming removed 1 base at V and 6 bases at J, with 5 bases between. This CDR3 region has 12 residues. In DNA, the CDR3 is TGTGCCAGCAGCCAAGCGAGGGATACGCAGTATTTT. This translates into CASSQARDTQYF.

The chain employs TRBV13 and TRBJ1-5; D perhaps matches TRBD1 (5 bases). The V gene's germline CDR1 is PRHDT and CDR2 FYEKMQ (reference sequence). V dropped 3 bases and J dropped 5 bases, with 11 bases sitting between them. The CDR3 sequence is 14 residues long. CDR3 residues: CASSFGGLDQPQHF. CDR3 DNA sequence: TGTGCCAGCAGCTTCGGGGGACTCGATCAGCCCCAGCATTTT.

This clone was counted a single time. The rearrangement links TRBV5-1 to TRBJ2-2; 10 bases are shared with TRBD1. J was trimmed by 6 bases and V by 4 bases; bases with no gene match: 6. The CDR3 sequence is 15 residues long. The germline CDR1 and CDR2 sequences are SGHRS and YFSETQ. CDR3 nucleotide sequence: TGCGCCAGCAGCAGGGGACAGGGGAGATCCGGGGAGCTGTTTTTT. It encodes CASSRGQGRSGELFF.

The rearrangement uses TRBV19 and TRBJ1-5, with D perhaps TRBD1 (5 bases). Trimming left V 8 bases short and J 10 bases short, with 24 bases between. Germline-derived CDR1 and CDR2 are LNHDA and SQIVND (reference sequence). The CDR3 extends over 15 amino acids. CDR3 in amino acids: CASYEGRGSQVPQHF. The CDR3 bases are TGTGCCAGTTACGAGGGGAGGGGTTCTCAAGTCCCCCAGCATTTT.